A selection of T cell receptor beta chains follows, all from one sample in a study of cytomegalovirus exposure and HLA in healthy donors. Sequencing used immunoSEQ multiplex PCR; TCRdb keeps in-frame clones, though not all of them. This sample's clone table lists 50,000 or so clones. The sample consisted of PBMCs. All receptors derive from a woman aged 18-29 years in good health and CMV-seronegative. The CDR3 runs from the conserved cysteine through the conserved F or W. D genes are given only for firm matches. Some rows mark clone size as missing; the rest say once, few, many or name a class of expanded clone.

clone size | J gene | V gene | CDR3 length | D gene | CDR3 DNA | CDR3 protein
. | TRBJ2-7 | TRBV6-5 | 15 | TRBD2 | TGTGCCAGCAGACAGCCGGGACTAAGGGACTACGAGCAGTACTTC | CASRQPGLRDYEQYF
. | TRBJ2-7 | TRBV5-1 | 13 | . | TGCGCCAGCCGATTGGGGGGCTCCTACGAGCAGTACTTC | CASRLGGSYEQYF
. | TRBJ1-1 | TRBV15 | 12 | . | TGTGCCACCGGGGCAGGGAGGACTGAAGCTTTCTTT | CATGAGRTEAFF
. | TRBJ1-1 | TRBV19 | 13 | . | TGTGCCAGTAGTTCAGGGATGAACACTGAAGCTTTCTTT | CASSSGMNTEAFF
. | TRBJ2-3 | TRBV11-1 | 16 | TRBD2 | TGTGCCAGCAGCTTAGTCACTAGCGGGAGGGCAGATACGCAGTATTTT | CASSLVTSGRADTQYF
. | TRBJ2-1 | TRBV7-3 | 15 | . | TGTGCCAGCAGCTTAAGAGGTGGGAGGAGCAATGAGCAGTTCTTC | CASSLRGGRSNEQFF
. | TRBJ1-2 | TRBV7-2 | 17 | TRBD1 | TGTGCCAGCAGCTTAGGACCGGGACAGGGAACCTCCTATGGCTACACCTTC | CASSLGPGQGTSYGYTF
. | TRBJ2-3 | TRBV28 | 15 | . | TGTGCCAGCAGTTCCTGGACTCGGGCCGGGGATACGCAGTATTTT | CASSSWTRAGDTQYF
. | TRBJ1-2 | TRBV7-9 | 14 | . | TGTGCCAGCAGCTTACGGGTTGAGGGAGATGGCTACACCTTC | CASSLRVEGDGYTF
. | TRBJ2-1 | TRBV7-3 | 16 | TRBD2 | TGTGCCAGCAGCTTAGGGCTAGCGGGACCCTACAATGAGCAGTTCTTC | CASSLGLAGPYNEQFF
. | TRBJ1-3 | TRBV6-1 | 17 | . | TGTGCCAGCAGTGAAGCCCCGGTCCTATACTCTGGAAACACCATATATTTT | CASSEAPVLYSGNTIYF
. | TRBJ2-5 | TRBV4-1 | 14 | TRBD2 | TGCGCCAGCAGAGCGGCGGGAGGGGAAGAGACCCAGTACTTC | CASRAAGGEETQYF
. | TRBJ1-4 | TRBV5-1 | 14 | . | TGCGCCAGCAGCTTAGACACTGACGAAGGAAAACTGTTTTTT | CASSLDTDEGKLFF
. | TRBJ1-1 | TRBV19 | 17 | TRBD1 | TGTGCCAGTAGAGAGGTGAGAGGGGGCACCATGAACACTGAAGCTTTCTTT | CASREVRGGTMNTEAFF
. | TRBJ2-7 | TRBV2 | 13 | . | TGTGCCAGCCAACTCGGACAGAACTACGAGCAGTACTTC | CASQLGQNYEQYF
. | TRBJ2-2 | TRBV11-2 | 14 | TRBD2 | TGTGCCAGCTCCCGGGGGGGATACACCGGGGAGCTGTTTTTT | CASSRGGYTGELFF
. | TRBJ2-1 | TRBV20-1 | 11 | . | TGCAGTGCAAACAGGATGAATGAGCAGTTCTTC | CSANRMNEQFF
. | TRBJ1-3 | TRBV6-1 | 15 | . | TGTGCCAGCAGTGTACAGGTACTCTCTGGAAACACCATATATTTT | CASSVQVLSGNTIYF
. | TRBJ2-3 | TRBV4-1 | 16 | TRBD2 | TGCGCCAGCAGCCAAGATGCGGGAGGGGGGACAGATACGCAGTATTTT | CASSQDAGGGTDTQYF
. | TRBJ1-5 | TRBV10-1 | 14 | . | TGCGCCAGCAGTAGCGGGGGGCCGAGCCAGCCCCAGCATTTT | CASSSGGPSQPQHF
. | TRBJ2-6 | TRBV4-2 | 16 | . | TGTGCCAGCAGCCAAGATTACAGAACTGGGGCCAACGTCCTGACTTTC | CASSQDYRTGANVLTF
. | TRBJ1-2 | TRBV6-5 | 14 | TRBD1 | TGTGCCAGCAGTTACCCAGACAGGGGGCAGGGCTACACCTTC | CASSYPDRGQGYTF
. | TRBJ1-2 | TRBV6-5 | 15 | . | TGTGCCAGCAGCCGCCGACAGACGAGTAACTATGGCTACACCTTC | CASSRRQTSNYGYTF
. | TRBJ2-3 | TRBV2 | 12 | TRBD2 | TGTGCCACCGGGCGGGGGACAGATACGCAGTATTTT | CATGRGTDTQYF
. | TRBJ2-2 | TRBV2 | 14 | . | TGTGCCAGCGGTATCAATCCAGGCACCGGGGAGCTGTTTTTT | CASGINPGTGELFF
. | TRBJ1-4 | TRBV6-1 | 16 | TRBD1 | TGTGCCAGCAGTGAAGCGCTGGCGGACAGGGATGAAAAACTGTTTTTT | CASSEALADRDEKLFF
. | TRBJ1-5 | TRBV6-1 | 16 | . | TGTGCCAGCAGTGAAGCGCACAGGGTCATGAATCAGCCCCAGCATTTT | CASSEAHRVMNQPQHF
medium-sized | TRBJ2-7 | TRBV19 | 11 | . | TGTCCGGACATTACGGTTGTGGAGCAGTACTTC | CPDITVVEQYF
. | TRBJ1-1 | TRBV28 | 11 | . | TGTGCCAGCAGGCAGGGTGCTGAAGCTTTCTTT | CASRQGAEAFF
. | TRBJ2-3 | TRBV18 | 14 | . | TGTGCCAGCTCAACCAGGGGTGCCACAGATACGCAGTATTTT | CASSTRGATDTQYF
. | TRBJ1-1 | TRBV29-1 | 12 | . | TGCAGCGTTGAATCGGGGAACACTGAAGCTTTCTTT | CSVESGNTEAFF
. | TRBJ2-6 | TRBV15 | 15 | . | TGTGCCACCAATTGGCCCCCCTCTGGGGCCAACGTCCTGACTTTC | CATNWPPSGANVLTF
. | TRBJ1-1 | TRBV5-1 | 14 | TRBD1 | TGCGCCAGCAGTAGACAGGGGGCGAACACTGAAGCTTTCTTT | CASSRQGANTEAFF
. | TRBJ2-7 | TRBV2 | 12 | . | TGTGCCAGCACGGGACACCTCTACGAGCAGTACTTC | CASTGHLYEQYF
. | TRBJ1-1 | TRBV5-1 | 13 | TRBD1 | TGCGCCAGCAGCTTTACAGGGGCTTCTGAAGCTTTCTTT | CASSFTGASEAFF
. | TRBJ1-4 | TRBV25-1 | 15 | . | TGTGCCAGCAGTGAACACGGCCCGGGTCTTGAAAAACTGTTTTTT | CASSEHGPGLEKLFF
. | TRBJ1-5 | TRBV6-5 | 16 | . | TGTGCCAGCAGTTGGGGAAGGGGGAACGGAAATCAGCCCCAGCATTTT | CASSWGRGNGNQPQHF
. | TRBJ2-7 | TRBV10-1 | 12 | . | TGCGCCAACTGCCAAGGGAGCTACGAGCAGTACTTC | CANCQGSYEQYF
. | TRBJ2-7 | TRBV11-2 | 12 | TRBD1 | TGTGCCAGCAGCTGGACAGGGGACGAGCAGTACTTC | CASSWTGDEQYF
. | TRBJ1-2 | TRBV7-2 | 14 | . | TGTGCCAGCAGCTTATCGATGGGGCAGGGAGGCTACACCTTC | CASSLSMGQGGYTF
. | TRBJ1-3 | TRBV6-1 | 18 | TRBD1 | TGTGCCAGCAGTGCCCCGACGGGACAGGGCCCTGGGGGAAACACCATATATTTT | CASSAPTGQGPGGNTIYF
. | TRBJ1-2 | TRBV4-1 | 13 | . | TGCGCCAGCAGACACCTCCTCAACTATGGCTACACCTTC | CASRHLLNYGYTF
. | TRBJ1-4 | TRBV30 | 13 | . | TGTGCCTGGAGCCAGACAGATGGAGAAAAACTGTTTTTT | CAWSQTDGEKLFF
. | TRBJ1-2 | TRBV6-5 | 14 | TRBD1 | TGTGCCAGCAGTTTTCGACAGGGACGATATGGCTACACCTTC | CASSFRQGRYGYTF
. | TRBJ1-2 | TRBV27 | 12 | . | TGTGCCAGCAGGCAGAATAACTATGGCTACACCTTC | CASRQNNYGYTF
. | TRBJ2-6 | TRBV5-1 | 17 | TRBD1 | TGCGCCAGCAGCGACGGGACAGGGGTTGCTGGGGCCAACGTCCTGACTTTC | CASSDGTGVAGANVLTF
. | TRBJ2-1 | TRBV5-1 | 15 | . | TGCGCCAGCACCCAACTAGCTTTGGGGTACAATGAGCAGTTCTTC | CASTQLALGYNEQFF
. | TRBJ1-5 | TRBV2 | 15 | . | TGTGCCAGCGGAGGAGACAGGACGACGGATCAGCCCCAGCATTTT | CASGGDRTTDQPQHF
. | TRBJ1-6 | TRBV5-4 | 15 | . | TGTGCCAGCAGCTTGGATCGGGGTTTTAATTCACCCCTCCACTTT | CASSLDRGFNSPLHF
. | TRBJ2-3 | TRBV5-1 | 16 | TRBD2 | TGCGCCAGCAGCTGGGGGCAAGCGGGAGGCACAGATACGCAGTATTTT | CASSWGQAGGTDTQYF
. | TRBJ2-7 | TRBV4-2 | 15 | . | TGTGCCAGCAGCCAAGTTGAGGACACAACCTACGAGCAGTACTTC | CASSQVEDTTYEQYF
. | TRBJ2-7 | TRBV14 | 18 | TRBD2 | TGTGCCAGCAGCCCCCTACAGCAACTAACGGGAGGCTCCTACGAGCAGTACTTC | CASSPLQQLTGGSYEQYF
. | TRBJ1-2 | TRBV2 | 14 | TRBD1 | TGTGCCGGCCGAAGGACAGGCAGCCCCTATGGCTACACCTTC | CAGRRTGSPYGYTF
. | TRBJ1-1 | TRBV4-2 | 16 | . | TGTGCCAGCAGCCAAGAGGTTGGGCAGGGGTACAATGAAGCTTTCTTT | CASSQEVGQGYNEAFF